This TCR beta chain emerged from a study of tumor-infiltrating lymphocytes in primary liver carcinoma. For the study at large: Roughly 3.5 to 7.13 million productive TCRbeta reads were obtained per sample, with similar numbers across tissue types. Study results and limitations: Tumor samples exhibited a significantly greater top-250-clone fraction than blood samples (p = 0.039).

Comments on this clonotype: Antigen unknown. Compared with germline, one end of the junction differs, possibly owing to a read error.

The CDR3 consists of 18 residues. Per germline, CDR1 LGHNA and CDR2 YNFKEQ. DNA and RNA were both co-extracted from approximately 22-30 mg of bulk tissue that had not been sorted. Production of TCR beta cDNA used 500 ng total RNA together with a constant-region primer. Libraries of TCR beta came from three nested multiplex PCR rounds with slightly modified ARM-PCR. It was with TRBV1-TRBV30 forward primers and a C-beta reverse primer that the first two PCR rounds were run, at roughly 10 cycles each. TCRdb re-called the multiplex PCR reads through MiXCR, storing one row per CDR3 protein. The profile shows 100,000 or so distinct CDR3 sequences, 55% to 75% of them singletons.

V and J are TRBV4-2 and TRBJ2-2; TRBD2 aligns across 9 bases. Sequenced material: liver tumor tissue from sampling region 5. The subset denotes: tumor region T5, tumor centre. The receptor comes from a woman in her sixties with primary liver carcinoma and hepatitis B virus infection. CDR3 bases: TGTGCCAGGAGCCAAGCGTTCCGAGCGGGAGGCGCTACCAGGCAGCTGTTTTTT. Translation gives CARSQAFRAGGATRQLFF.